The entry below gives a single TCR beta chain sequence along with its context. Measured with immunoSEQ multiplex PCR; TCRdb has only the in-frame clones, and not every one. The sample consists of more than 35,000 clones, roughly nine tenths of them appearing once. The CDR3 sequence is 13 residues long. V was shortened by 5 bases and J by 5 bases, with 9 bases between the two germline ends. Germline V gene data show CDR1 as SEHNR and CDR2 as FQNEAQ (reference sequence). This sample stems from a study of blood T cell repertoires in COVID-19. Study-level background: Sample material is recorded as cDNA or gDNA derived from T cells, B-cell-depleted T cells, or PBMCs.

The sequenced sample consisted of peripheral blood. The TCR was taken from a man younger than 40 with active or convalescent COVID-19. The J gene is TRBJ1-4, the V gene TRBV7-9, with a tentative D call TRBD1 (6 bases). The DNA of the CDR3 is TGTGCCAGCAGCAAACAGGGAAATGAAAAACTGTTTTTT. The encoded protein is CASSKQGNEKLFF.